This T cell receptor beta chain was captured by sequencing in a study of early T cells in non-severe SARS-CoV-2 infection. For the study at large: Sequencing input comprised bulk RNA from unsorted whole blood; chain pairing was not available. Whole-study results and caveats: The VDJdb matching leaned toward anti-spike CD8 responses and overlooked private and CD4 specificities.

A few counts support this clonotype. Its antigen is still unknown. J gave up 5 bases and V 5 bases, and 7 bases lay outside the gene matches. The CDR3 contains 15 residues. Individual cDNA molecules received unique molecular identifiers during library preparation. TCRdb re-analysed the 5' RACE reads in MiXCR, keeping a single row per CDR3 protein. The sample has 75,000 to 100,000 distinct CDR3 sequences, 15% to 20% seen once; the top ten hold roughly 1.3%. The sequencing sample was made of whole blood. The chain is built from TRBV12-3 or TRBV12-4 and TRBJ2-5; the match to TRBD2 covers 11 bases. The source of this sequence is an adult who was a healthcare worker with PCR-confirmed SARS-CoV-2 infection or an uninfected control (not recorded which). The CDR3 sequence is CASSTLTSGVETQYF. In nucleotides, the CDR3 is TGTGCCAGCAGTACACTGACTAGCGGGGTTGAGACCCAGTACTTC.